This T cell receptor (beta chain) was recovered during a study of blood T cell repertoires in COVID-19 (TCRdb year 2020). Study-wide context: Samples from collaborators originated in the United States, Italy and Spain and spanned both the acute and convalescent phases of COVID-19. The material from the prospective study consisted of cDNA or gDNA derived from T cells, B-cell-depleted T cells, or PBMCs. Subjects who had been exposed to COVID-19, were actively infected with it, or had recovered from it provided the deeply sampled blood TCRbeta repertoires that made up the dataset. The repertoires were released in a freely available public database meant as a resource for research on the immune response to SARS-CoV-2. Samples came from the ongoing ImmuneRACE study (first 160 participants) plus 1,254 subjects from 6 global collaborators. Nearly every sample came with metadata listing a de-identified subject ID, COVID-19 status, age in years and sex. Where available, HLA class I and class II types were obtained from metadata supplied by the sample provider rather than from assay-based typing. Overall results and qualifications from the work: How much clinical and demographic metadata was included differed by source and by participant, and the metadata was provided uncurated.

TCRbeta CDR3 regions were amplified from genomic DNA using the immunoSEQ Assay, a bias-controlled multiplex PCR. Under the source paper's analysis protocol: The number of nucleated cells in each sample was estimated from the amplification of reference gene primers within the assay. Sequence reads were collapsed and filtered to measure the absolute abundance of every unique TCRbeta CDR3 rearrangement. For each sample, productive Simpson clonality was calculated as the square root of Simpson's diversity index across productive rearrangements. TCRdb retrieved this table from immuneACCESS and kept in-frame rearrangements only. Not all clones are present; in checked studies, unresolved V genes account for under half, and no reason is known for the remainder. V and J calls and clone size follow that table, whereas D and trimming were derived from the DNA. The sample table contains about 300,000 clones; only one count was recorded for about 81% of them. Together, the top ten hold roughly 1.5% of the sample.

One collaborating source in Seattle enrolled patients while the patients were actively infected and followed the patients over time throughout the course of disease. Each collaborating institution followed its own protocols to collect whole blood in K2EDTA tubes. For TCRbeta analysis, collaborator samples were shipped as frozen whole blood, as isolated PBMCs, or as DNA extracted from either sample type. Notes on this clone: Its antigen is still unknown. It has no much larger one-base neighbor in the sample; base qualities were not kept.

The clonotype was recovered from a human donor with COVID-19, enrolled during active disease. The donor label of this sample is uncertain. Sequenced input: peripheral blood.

The DNA reads as follows: TGTGCCAGCAGAGGACCGGGAGGGATTAACTATGGCTACACCTTC. It encodes CASRGPGGINYGYTF. The chain uses TRBV27 and TRBJ1-2; the D segment cannot be called with confidence. CDR1 and CDR2 were assigned from the germline V gene (reference sequence) as MNHEY and SMNVEV. The CDR3 starts with the cysteine, ends with the phenylalanine, and has 15 residues. Only the CDR3 region is kept as DNA, spanning 45 bases read in frame from base 1. The V and J ends are trimmed by 6 bases and 1 base, leaving 15 bases between them.